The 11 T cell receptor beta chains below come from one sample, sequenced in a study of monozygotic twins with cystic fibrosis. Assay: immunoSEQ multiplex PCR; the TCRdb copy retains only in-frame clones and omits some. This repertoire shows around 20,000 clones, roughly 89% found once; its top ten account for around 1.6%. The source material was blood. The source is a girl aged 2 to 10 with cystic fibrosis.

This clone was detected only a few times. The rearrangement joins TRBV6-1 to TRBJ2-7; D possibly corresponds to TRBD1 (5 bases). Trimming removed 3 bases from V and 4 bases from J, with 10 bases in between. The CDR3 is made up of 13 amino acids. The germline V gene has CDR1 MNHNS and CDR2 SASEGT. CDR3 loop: CASSEGPEYEQYF. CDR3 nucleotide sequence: TGTGCCAGCAGTGAGGGGCCGGAGTACGAGCAGTACTTC.

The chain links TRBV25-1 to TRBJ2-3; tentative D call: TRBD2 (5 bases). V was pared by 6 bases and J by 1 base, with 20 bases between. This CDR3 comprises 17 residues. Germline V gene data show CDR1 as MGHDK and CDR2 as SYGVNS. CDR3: CASRETGILTRTDTQYF. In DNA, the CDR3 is TGTGCCAGCAGAGAAACCGGGATACTTACCCGCACAGATACGCAGTATTTT.

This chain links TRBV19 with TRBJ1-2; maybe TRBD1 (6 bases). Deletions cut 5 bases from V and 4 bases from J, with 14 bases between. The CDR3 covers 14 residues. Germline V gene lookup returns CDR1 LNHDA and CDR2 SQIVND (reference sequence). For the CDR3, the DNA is TGTGCCAGTAGTTCCTTACAGGGAAGCTATGGCTACACCTTC. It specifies CASSSLQGSYGYTF. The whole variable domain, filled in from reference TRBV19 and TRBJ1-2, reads DGGITQSPKYLFRKEGQNVTLSCEQNLNHDAMYWYRQDPGQGLRLIYYSQIVNDFQKGDIAEGYSVSREKKESFPLTVTSAQKNPTAFYLCASSSLQGSYGYTFGSGTRLTVV.

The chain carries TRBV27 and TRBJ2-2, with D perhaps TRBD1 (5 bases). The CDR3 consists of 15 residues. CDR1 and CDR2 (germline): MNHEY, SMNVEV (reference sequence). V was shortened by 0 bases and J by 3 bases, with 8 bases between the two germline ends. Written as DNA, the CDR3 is TGTGCCAGCAGTTTATCCACAGGCTACACCGGGGAGCTGTTTTTT. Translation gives CASSLSTGYTGELFF.

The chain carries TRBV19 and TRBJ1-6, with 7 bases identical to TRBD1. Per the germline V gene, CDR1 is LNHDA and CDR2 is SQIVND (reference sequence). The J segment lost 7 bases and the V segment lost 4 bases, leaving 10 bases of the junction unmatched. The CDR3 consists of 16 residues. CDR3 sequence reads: CASSSTGTALNSPLHF. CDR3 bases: TGTGCCAGTAGTAGCACCGGGACAGCACTAAATTCACCCCTCCACTTT.

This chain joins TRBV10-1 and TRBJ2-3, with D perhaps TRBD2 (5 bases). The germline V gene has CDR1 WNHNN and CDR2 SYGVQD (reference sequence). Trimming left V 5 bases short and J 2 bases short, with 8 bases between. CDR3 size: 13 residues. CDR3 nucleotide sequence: TGCGCCAGCAGTCGGGATGCCACAGATACGCAGTATTTT. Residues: CASSRDATDTQYF.

The CDR3 region is CASSFTGKAFF. CDR3 bases: TGCGCCAGCAGCTTTACGGGCAAAGCTTTCTTT. The V gene is TRBV5-1, the J gene TRBJ1-1; D is undetermined. The CDR3 runs 11 residues. The germline V and J ends were trimmed by 2 bases and 9 bases, with 8 bases remaining between them. CDR1 is SGHRS and CDR2 is YFSETQ in the germline V gene.

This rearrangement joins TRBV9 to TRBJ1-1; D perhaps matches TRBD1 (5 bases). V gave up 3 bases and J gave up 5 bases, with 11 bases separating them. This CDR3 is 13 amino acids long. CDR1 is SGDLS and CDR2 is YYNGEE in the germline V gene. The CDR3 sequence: CASSAGWRTEAFF. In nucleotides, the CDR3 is TGTGCCAGCAGCGCAGGGTGGCGGACTGAAGCTTTCTTT.

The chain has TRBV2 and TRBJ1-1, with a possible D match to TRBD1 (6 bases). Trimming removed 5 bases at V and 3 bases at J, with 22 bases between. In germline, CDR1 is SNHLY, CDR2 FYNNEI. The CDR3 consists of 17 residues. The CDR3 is CASSRGGVLSADTEAFF. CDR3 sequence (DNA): TGTGCCAGCAGTCGAGGGGGGGTTTTGAGCGCGGACACTGAAGCTTTCTTT.

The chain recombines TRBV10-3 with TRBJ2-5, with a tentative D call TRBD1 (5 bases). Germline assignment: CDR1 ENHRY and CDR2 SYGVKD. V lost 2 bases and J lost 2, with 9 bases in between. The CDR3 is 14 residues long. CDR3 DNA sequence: TGTGCCATCAGTGAGAATGGACAACAAGAGACCCAGTACTTC. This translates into CAISENGQQETQYF.

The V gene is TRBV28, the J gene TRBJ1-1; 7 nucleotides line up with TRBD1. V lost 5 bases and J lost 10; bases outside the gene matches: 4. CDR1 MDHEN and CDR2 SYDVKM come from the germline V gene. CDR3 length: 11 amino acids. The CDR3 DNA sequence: TGTGCCAGCAGTGGGACAGCGCTAGCTTTCTTT. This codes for CASSGTALAFF.